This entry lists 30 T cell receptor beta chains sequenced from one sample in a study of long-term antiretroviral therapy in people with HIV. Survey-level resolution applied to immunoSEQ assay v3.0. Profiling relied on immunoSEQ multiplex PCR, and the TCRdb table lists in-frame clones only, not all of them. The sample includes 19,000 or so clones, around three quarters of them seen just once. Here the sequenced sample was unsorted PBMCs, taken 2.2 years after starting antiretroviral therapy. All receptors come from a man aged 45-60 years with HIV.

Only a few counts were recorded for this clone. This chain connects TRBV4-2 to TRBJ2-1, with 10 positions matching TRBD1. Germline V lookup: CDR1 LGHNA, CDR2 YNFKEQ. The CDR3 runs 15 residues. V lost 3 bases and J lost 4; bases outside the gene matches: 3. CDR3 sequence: CASSHGQGVYNEQFF. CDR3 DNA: TGTGCCAGCAGCCACGGACAGGGGGTATACAATGAGCAGTTCTTC.

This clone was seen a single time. Written as DNA, the CDR3 is TGTGCCAGCAGTTTGGGACAGGGGTACGGTGAGCAGTTCTTC. It is translated as CASSLGQGYGEQFF. This rearrangement joins TRBV27 to TRBJ2-1; 10 bases match TRBD1. V gave up 3 bases and J gave up 9 bases; unmatched junction bases: 5. Germline CDR1 and CDR2: MNHEY and SMNVEV (reference sequence). This CDR3 is built from 14 residues.

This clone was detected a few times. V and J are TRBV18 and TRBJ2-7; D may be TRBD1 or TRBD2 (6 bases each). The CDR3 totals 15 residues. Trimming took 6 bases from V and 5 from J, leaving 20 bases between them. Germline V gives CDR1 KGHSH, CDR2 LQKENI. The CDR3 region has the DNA TGTGCCAGCTCCCGGGGGACACCCGTCAAGAACGAGCAGTACTTC. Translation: CASSRGTPVKNEQYF.

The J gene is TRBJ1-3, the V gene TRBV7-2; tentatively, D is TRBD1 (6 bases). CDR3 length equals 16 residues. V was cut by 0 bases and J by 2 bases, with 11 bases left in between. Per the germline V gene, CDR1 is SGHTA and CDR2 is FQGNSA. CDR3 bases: TGTGCCAGCAGCTTAGCGCAGGCAGGGGCTGGAAACACCATATATTTT. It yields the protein CASSLAQAGAGNTIYF. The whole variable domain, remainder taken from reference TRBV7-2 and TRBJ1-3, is GAGVSQSPSNKVTEKGKDVELRCDPISGHTALYWYRQSLGQGLEFLIYFQGNSAPDKSGLPSDRFSAERTGGSVSTLTIQRTQQEDSAVYLCASSLAQAGAGNTIYFGEGSWLTVV.

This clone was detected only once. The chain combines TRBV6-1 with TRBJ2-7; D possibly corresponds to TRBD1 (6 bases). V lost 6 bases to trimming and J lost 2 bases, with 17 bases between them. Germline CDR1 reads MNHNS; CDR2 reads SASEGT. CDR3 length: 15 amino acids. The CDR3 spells CASRTGHPPAYEQYF. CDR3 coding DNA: TGTGCCAGCAGGACAGGACACCCCCCCGCCTACGAGCAGTACTTC.

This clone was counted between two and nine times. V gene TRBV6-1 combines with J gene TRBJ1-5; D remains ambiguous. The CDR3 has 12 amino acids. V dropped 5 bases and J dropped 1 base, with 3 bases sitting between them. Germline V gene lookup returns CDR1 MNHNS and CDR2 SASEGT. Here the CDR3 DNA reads TGTGCCAGCAGTCCCAGCAATCAGCCCCAGCATTTT. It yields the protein CASSPSNQPQHF.

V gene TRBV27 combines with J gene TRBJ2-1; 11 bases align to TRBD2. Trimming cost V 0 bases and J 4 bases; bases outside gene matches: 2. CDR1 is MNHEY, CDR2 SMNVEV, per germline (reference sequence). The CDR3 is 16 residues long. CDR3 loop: CASSLSLAGGYNEQFF. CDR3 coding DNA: TGTGCCAGCAGTTTATCCTTAGCGGGAGGGTACAATGAGCAGTTCTTC.

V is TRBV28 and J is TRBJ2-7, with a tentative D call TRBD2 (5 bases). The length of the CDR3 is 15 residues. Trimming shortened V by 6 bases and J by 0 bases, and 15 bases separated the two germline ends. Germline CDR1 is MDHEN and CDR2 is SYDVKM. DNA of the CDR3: TGTGCCAGCAGCCGATACGGGGTTCCCTCCTACGAGCAGTACTTC. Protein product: CASSRYGVPSYEQYF.

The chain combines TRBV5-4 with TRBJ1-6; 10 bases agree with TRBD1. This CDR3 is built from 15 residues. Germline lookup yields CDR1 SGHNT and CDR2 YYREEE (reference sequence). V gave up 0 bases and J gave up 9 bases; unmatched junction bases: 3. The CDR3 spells CASSLGQGASSPLHF. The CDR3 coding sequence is TGTGCCAGCAGCTTGGGACAGGGGGCGAGTTCACCCCTCCACTTT.

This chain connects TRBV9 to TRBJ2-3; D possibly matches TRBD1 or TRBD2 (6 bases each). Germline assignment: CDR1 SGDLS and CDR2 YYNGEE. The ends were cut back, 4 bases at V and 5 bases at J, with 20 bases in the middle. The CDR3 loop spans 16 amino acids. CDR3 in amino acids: CASSYEGGQVRDTQYF. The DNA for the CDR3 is TGTGCCAGCAGCTACGAGGGGGGTCAGGTTAGAGATACGCAGTATTTT. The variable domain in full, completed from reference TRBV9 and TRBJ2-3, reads DSGVTQTPKHLITATGQRVTLRCSPRSGDLSVYWYQQSLDQGLQFLIQYYNGEERAKGNILERFSAQQFPDLHSELNLSSLELGDSALYFCASSYEGGQVRDTQYFGPGTRLTVL.

CDR3 nucleotide sequence: TGTGCCAGCCTTTCAGGGGTTTCCTACGAGCAGTACTTC. This encodes CASLSGVSYEQYF. The chain couples TRBV6-1 to TRBJ2-7, with D possibly TRBD1 on 6 matching bases. The CDR3 is 13 amino acids. Per the germline V gene, CDR1 is MNHNS and CDR2 is SASEGT. Trimming took 8 bases from V and 1 from J, leaving 12 bases between them.

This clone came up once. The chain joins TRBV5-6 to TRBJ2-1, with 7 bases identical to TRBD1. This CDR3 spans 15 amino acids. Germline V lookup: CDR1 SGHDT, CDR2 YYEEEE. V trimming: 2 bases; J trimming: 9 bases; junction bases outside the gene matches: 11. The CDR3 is CASSFRDRRGSEQFF. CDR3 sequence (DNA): TGTGCCAGCAGCTTCCGGGACAGACGAGGGAGTGAGCAGTTCTTC.

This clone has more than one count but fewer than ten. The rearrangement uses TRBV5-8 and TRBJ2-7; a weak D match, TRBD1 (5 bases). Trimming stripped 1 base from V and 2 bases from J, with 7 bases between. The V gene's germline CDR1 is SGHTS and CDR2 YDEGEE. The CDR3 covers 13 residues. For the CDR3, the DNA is TGTGCCAGCAGCTTGACAGGTCCCTACGAGCAGTACTTC. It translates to CASSLTGPYEQYF.

CDR3: CASSYSQGSEQFF. CDR3 sequence (DNA): TGTGCCAGCAGTTACTCACAGGGGAGTGAGCAGTTCTTC. V usage is TRBV6-6 and J usage is TRBJ2-1, with 7 bases fitting TRBD1. Germline V gene lookup returns CDR1 MNHNY and CDR2 SVGAGI (reference sequence). Germline trimming cut 0 bases from V and 9 bases from J; bases unmatched to any gene: 2. CDR3 size: 13 residues.

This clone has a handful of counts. The CDR3 reads CASSPSGLSNQPQHF. CDR3 coding DNA: TGTGCCAGCAGCCCCTCGGGGCTGAGCAATCAGCCCCAGCATTTT. V usage is TRBV6-5 and J usage is TRBJ1-5, with D perhaps TRBD1 (5 bases). The CDR3 length is 15 residues. The V gene's germline CDR1 is MNHEY and CDR2 SVGAGI. Trimming stripped 6 bases from V and 1 base from J, with 13 bases between.

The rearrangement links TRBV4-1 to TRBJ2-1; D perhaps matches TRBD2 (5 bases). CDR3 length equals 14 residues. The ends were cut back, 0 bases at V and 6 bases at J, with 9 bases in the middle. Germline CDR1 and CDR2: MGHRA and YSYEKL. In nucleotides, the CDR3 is TGCGCCAGCAGCCAAGAAAGACTAAGCAATGAGCAGTTCTTC. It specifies CASSQERLSNEQFF.

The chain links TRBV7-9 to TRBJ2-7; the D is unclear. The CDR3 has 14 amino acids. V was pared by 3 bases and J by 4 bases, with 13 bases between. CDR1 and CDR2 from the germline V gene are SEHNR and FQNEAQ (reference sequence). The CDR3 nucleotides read TGTGCCAGCAGCTTTGCCCCCCCTGCATACGAGCAGTACTTC. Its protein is CASSFAPPAYEQYF.

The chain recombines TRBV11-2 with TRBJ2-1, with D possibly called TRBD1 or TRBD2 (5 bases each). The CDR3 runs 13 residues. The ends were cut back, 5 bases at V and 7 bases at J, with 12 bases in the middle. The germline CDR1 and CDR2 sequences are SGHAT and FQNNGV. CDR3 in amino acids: CASSPGPPNEQFF. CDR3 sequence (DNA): TGTGCCAGCAGCCCGGGACCACCTAATGAGCAGTTCTTC.

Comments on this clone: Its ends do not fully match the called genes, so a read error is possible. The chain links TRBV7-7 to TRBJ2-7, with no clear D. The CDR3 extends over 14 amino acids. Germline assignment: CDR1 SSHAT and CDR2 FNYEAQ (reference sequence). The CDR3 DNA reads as TGTGCTAGCAGCTTAGACCGCAGCTCCTACGAGCAGTACTTC. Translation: CASSLDRSSYEQYF.

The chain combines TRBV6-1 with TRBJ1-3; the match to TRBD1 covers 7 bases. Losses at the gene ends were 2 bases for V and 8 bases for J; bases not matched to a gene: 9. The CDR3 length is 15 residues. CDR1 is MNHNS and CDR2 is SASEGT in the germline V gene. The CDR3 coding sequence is TGTGCCAGCAGTGAACGAGTAGGGGGCTCTCACACCATATATTTT. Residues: CASSERVGGSHTIYF.

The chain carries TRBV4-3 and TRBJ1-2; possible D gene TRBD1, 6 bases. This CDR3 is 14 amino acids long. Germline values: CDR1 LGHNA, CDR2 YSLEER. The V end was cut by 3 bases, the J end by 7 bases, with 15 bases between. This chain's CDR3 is CASSHLGAGGGYTF. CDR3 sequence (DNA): TGCGCCAGCAGCCATCTGGGGGCAGGCGGTGGCTACACCTTC.

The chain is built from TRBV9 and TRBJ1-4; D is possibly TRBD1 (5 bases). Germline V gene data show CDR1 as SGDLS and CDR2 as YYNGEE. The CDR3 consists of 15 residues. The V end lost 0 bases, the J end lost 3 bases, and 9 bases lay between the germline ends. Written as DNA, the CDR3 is TGTGCCAGCAGCGTAGGTGGGGGTTCTAATGAAAAACTGTTTTTT. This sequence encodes CASSVGGGSNEKLFF.

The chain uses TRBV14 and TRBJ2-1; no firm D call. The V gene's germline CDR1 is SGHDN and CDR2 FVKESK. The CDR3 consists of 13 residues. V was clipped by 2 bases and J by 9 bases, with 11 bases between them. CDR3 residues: CASSQIGPPEQFF. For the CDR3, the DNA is TGTGCCAGCAGCCAAATAGGGCCCCCTGAGCAGTTCTTC.

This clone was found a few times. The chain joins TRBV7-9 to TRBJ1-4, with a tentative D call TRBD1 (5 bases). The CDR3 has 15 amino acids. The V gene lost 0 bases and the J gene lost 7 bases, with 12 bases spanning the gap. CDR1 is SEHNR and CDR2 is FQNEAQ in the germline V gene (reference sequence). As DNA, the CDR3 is TGTGCCAGCAGCTTAGCAGCAGGGTGGGGTGAAAAACTGTTTTTT. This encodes CASSLAAGWGEKLFF.

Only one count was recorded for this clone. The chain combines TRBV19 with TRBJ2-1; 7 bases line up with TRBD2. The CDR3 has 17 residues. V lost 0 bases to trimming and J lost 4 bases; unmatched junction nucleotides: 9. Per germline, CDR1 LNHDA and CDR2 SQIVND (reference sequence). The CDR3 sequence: CASSIDQAGFPYNEQFF. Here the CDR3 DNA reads TGTGCCAGTAGTATAGACCAAGCGGGATTCCCTTACAATGAGCAGTTCTTC.

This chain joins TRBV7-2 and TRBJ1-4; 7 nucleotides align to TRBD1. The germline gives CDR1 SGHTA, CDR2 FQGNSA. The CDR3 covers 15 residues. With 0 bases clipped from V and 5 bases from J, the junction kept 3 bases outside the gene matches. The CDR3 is CASSLAPRGNEKLFF. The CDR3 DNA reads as TGTGCCAGCAGCTTAGCGCCCAGGGGGAATGAAAAACTGTTTTTT.

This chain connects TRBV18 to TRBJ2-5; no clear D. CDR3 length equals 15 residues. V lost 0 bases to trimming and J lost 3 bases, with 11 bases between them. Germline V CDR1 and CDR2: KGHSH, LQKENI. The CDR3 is CASSPPNGVEETQYF. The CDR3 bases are TGTGCCAGCTCACCACCCAATGGGGTGGAAGAGACCCAGTACTTC. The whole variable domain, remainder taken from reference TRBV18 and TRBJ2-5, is NAGVMQNPRHLVRRRGQEARLRCSPMKGHSHVYWYRQLPEEGLKFMVYLQKENIIDESGMPKERFSAEFPKEGPSILRIQQVVRGDSAAYFCASSPPNGVEETQYFGPGTRLLVL.

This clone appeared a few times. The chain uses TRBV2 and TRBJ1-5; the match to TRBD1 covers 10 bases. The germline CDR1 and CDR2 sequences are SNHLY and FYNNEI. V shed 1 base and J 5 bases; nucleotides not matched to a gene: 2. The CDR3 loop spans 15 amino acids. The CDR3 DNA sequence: TGTGCCAGCAGTGAAGGACAGGGGGCATATCAGCCCCAGCATTTT. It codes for CASSEGQGAYQPQHF.

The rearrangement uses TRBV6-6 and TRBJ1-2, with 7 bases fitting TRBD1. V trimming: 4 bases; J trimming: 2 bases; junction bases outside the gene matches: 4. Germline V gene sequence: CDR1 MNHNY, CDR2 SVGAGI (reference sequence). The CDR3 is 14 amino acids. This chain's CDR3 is CASSSTGANYGYTF. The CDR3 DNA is TGTGCCAGCAGTTCAACAGGGGCGAACTATGGCTACACCTTC.

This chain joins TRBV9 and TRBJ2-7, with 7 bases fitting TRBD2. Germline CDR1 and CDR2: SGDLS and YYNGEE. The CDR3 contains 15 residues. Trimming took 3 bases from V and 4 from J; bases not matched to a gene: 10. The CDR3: CASSATGTKPYEQYF. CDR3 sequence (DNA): TGTGCCAGCAGCGCCACCGGGACTAAACCTTACGAGCAGTACTTC. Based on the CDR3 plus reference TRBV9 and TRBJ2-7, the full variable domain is DSGVTQTPKHLITATGQRVTLRCSPRSGDLSVYWYQQSLDQGLQFLIQYYNGEERAKGNILERFSAQQFPDLHSELNLSSLELGDSALYFCASSATGTKPYEQYFGPGTRLTVT.